These T cell receptor beta chains were read from a single sample in a study of blood T cell repertoires in COVID-19. Clones were sequenced by immunoSEQ multiplex PCR, and TCRdb holds only the in-frame ones, with some missing. Of about 440,000 clones in the sample, nearly 90% were seen once. The sequencing input was PBMCs or T cells enriched from blood (not recorded which). These receptors were collected from a woman between 18 and 29 years old with acute COVID-19. Both conserved end residues are part of each CDR3. The D gene is left open where the match is weak. Part of the rows lack a size; the others show once, few, many or a class for expanded clones.

clone_size	v_call	d_call	j_call	cdr3_nt	cdr3_aa
NA	TRBV9	TRBD1	TRBJ1-1	TGTGCCAGCAGCTTAGGGGGCCTAACTGAAGCTTTCTTT	CASSLGGLTEAFF
NA	TRBV28	TRBD1	TRBJ2-1	TGTGCCAGCAGAGACAGGGTCTCCTACAATGAGCAGTTCTTC	CASRDRVSYNEQFF
few	TRBV10-3	TRBD1	TRBJ1-2	TGTGCCATCAGTGAGTCGATTGTGACAGGGGATAATGGCTACACCTTC	CAISESIVTGDNGYTF
NA	TRBV7-9	TRBD2	TRBJ2-3	TGTGCCAGCAGCGAGCGGGGAGATACGCAGTATTTT	CASSERGDTQYF
NA	TRBV7-2	TRBD2	TRBJ2-1	TGTGCCAGCAGCTTAGCGGCTAGCGGGAGGGATCCAAATGAGCAGTTCTTC	CASSLAASGRDPNEQFF
NA	TRBV5-5	TRBD2	TRBJ2-1	TGTGCCAGCAGGGACAGAGCGGGAGTCCTTGGCAATGAGCAGTTCTTC	CASRDRAGVLGNEQFF
once	TRBV6-5	TRBD1	TRBJ2-7	TGTGCCAGCAGTTTCGGGACAGGGCGGCTTGAGCAGTACTTC	CASSFGTGRLEQYF
NA	TRBV2	NA	TRBJ2-2	TGTGCCAGCAGTGTTGAGGGGGGGATGAACACCGGGGAGCTGTTTTTT	CASSVEGGMNTGELFF
once	TRBV7-9	NA	TRBJ1-1	TGTGCCAGCAGCTTCGGGGTACAAGCTTTCTTT	CASSFGVQAFF
NA	TRBV11-2	NA	TRBJ1-3	TGTGCCAGCAGTCCTGACAGGCTCTCTGGAAACACCATATATTTT	CASSPDRLSGNTIYF
NA	TRBV5-6	NA	TRBJ2-1	TGTGCCAGCAGCTTGGATATAGGGGCGGGGAATGAGCAGTTCTTC	CASSLDIGAGNEQFF
NA	TRBV5-8	NA	TRBJ1-2	TGTGCCAGCAGCTTGGAGGGAGCGGAACTAGGGTATGGCTACACCTTC	CASSLEGAELGYGYTF
NA	TRBV5-1	TRBD2	TRBJ2-7	TGCGCCAGCAGCCCCGAACGGGGGGTACCTGTCGAGCAGTACTTC	CASSPERGVPVEQYF
NA	TRBV7-2	NA	TRBJ1-6	TGTGCCAGCAGCTTTGAGGGTTATAATTCACCCCTCCACTTT	CASSFEGYNSPLHF
NA	TRBV6-2/TRBV6-3	TRBD2	TRBJ2-5	TGTGCCAGCAGTCAGCCGGGGGGTCAAGAGACCCAGTACTTC	CASSQPGGQETQYF
NA	TRBV7-9	NA	TRBJ1-5	TGTGCCAGCAGCTCCCCCTTCCAGCCCCAGCATTTT	CASSSPFQPQHF
NA	TRBV27	NA	TRBJ2-7	TGTGCCAGCAGTTTATCGAGCAGACTTTACGAGCAGTACTTC	CASSLSSRLYEQYF
NA	TRBV9	TRBD1	TRBJ2-7	TGTGCCAGCAGCCCCGGGACAGGGGCCCACGAGCAGTACTTC	CASSPGTGAHEQYF
NA	TRBV28	TRBD1	TRBJ1-4	TGTGCCAGCAGTTATGTCCCCTCGGACAGGCGTAATGAAAAACTGTTTTTT	CASSYVPSDRRNEKLFF
once	TRBV10-3	TRBD1	TRBJ1-3	TGTGCCATCAGTGCGGGACAGGGAAACACCATATATTTT	CAISAGQGNTIYF
NA	TRBV27	NA	TRBJ2-1	TGTGCCAGCAGTTCGAGCGGCTCCTACAATGAGCAGTTCTTC	CASSSSGSYNEQFF
NA	TRBV7-9	TRBD1	TRBJ1-5	TGTGCCAGCAGCTTAGGGACAGGGAATGGTCAGCCCCAGCATTTT	CASSLGTGNGQPQHF
NA	TRBV5-1	TRBD1	TRBJ1-4	TGCGCCAGCAGCCCGGACAGGGGAGCTGAAAAACTGTTTTTT	CASSPDRGAEKLFF
NA	TRBV12-3/TRBV12-4	NA	TRBJ1-5	TGTGCCAGCAGGAGCTATAGCAATCAGCCCCAGCATTTT	CASRSYSNQPQHF
NA	TRBV25-1	NA	TRBJ1-2	TGTGCCAGCAGTGAATTGGACTCAGTCTATGGCTACACCTTC	CASSELDSVYGYTF
NA	TRBV30	TRBD2	TRBJ2-7	TGTGCCTGGAGGGGTCGCGGGAGCTACGAGCAGTACTTC	CAWRGRGSYEQYF
NA	TRBV12-5	NA	TRBJ2-3	TGTGCTAGTGGTTTGGGACGGACAGCGACAGATACGCAGTATTTT	CASGLGRTATDTQYF
few	TRBV10-3	NA	TRBJ2-1	TGTGCCATCAGTGCCCATTTGGAGGTTTTAAAGGGAGATTCCAATGAGCAGTTCTTC	CAISAHLEVLKGDSNEQFF
NA	TRBV28	NA	TRBJ2-7	TGTGCCAGCAGTTTAAACAGGGCCTACCCCCCCTACGAGCAGTACTTC	CASSLNRAYPPYEQYF
few	TRBV7-9	NA	TRBJ1-5	TGTGCCAGCAGCTTTGCGGATCAGCCCCAGCATTTT	CASSFADQPQHF
NA	TRBV5-1	TRBD2	TRBJ2-1	TGCGCCAGCAGCTTGGGACTAGCGGAAAATGAGCAGTTCTTC	CASSLGLAENEQFF
NA	TRBV9	NA	TRBJ1-6	TGTGCCAGCAGCCCCGGGGAACGCTCACCCCTCCACTTT	CASSPGERSPLHF
NA	TRBV19	TRBD1	TRBJ2-5	TGTGCCAGTACCTCGGGACAGGGCCAAGAGACCCAGTACTTC	CASTSGQGQETQYF
NA	TRBV18	TRBD1	TRBJ2-2	TGTGCCAGCTCAGAGAGACAGGGGAGCACCGGGGAGCTGTTTTTT	CASSERQGSTGELFF
NA	TRBV4-2	TRBD1	TRBJ2-7	TGTGCCAGCAGCCAAACCGGGACAGACTACGAGCAGTACTTC	CASSQTGTDYEQYF
NA	TRBV27	TRBD2	TRBJ2-7	TGTGCCAGCAGTTTAGGTGGACTAGCGGCACGCTCCTACGAGCAGTACTTC	CASSLGGLAARSYEQYF
NA	TRBV19	TRBD2	TRBJ2-3	TGTGCCAGTAGAAGAAGGACTAGCGGGAGTACAGATACGCAGTATTTT	CASRRRTSGSTDTQYF
NA	TRBV9	TRBD1	TRBJ1-1	TGTGCCAACAGCGTAGGACAGGGGAACACTGAAGCTTTCTTT	CANSVGQGNTEAFF
once	TRBV7-3	TRBD2	TRBJ2-5	TGTGCCAGCAGCAAGGGCACAGTTGCTAGCGGGGCTCAAGAGACCCAGTACTTC	CASSKGTVASGAQETQYF
NA	TRBV14	TRBD1	TRBJ2-5	TGTGCCAGCAGCCGTGAATTCGGGACAGGGCTTACGGAGACCCAGTACTTC	CASSREFGTGLTETQYF
NA	TRBV19	TRBD1	TRBJ1-5	TGTGCCAGTAGCACCGGGACAGGGGGCAATCAGCCCCAGCATTTT	CASSTGTGGNQPQHF
NA	TRBV11-2	NA	TRBJ1-5	TGTGCCAGCAGCGACAACATGCTTCAGCCCCAGCATTTT	CASSDNMLQPQHF
NA	TRBV7-8	TRBD1	TRBJ1-6	TGTGCCAGCAGCTTAGTTGGGGGGACAGGGGGTTCACCCCTCCACTTT	CASSLVGGTGGSPLHF
NA	TRBV29-1	TRBD2	TRBJ2-1	TGCAGCGTTGAACTAGCGGGAGCCCATGAGCAGTTCTTC	CSVELAGAHEQFF
once	TRBV19	TRBD1	TRBJ1-1	TGTGCCAGTTCGAGAGACAGGGACACTGAAGCTTTCTTT	CASSRDRDTEAFF
once	TRBV4-3	NA	TRBJ2-3	TGCGCCAGCAGCCAAGATCCGGGGGAGAGCACAGATACGCAGTATTTT	CASSQDPGESTDTQYF
NA	TRBV2	NA	TRBJ1-5	TGTGCCAGCGCCAAGTGGGCGGAGGATAATCAGCCCCAGCATTTT	CASAKWAEDNQPQHF
NA	TRBV27	NA	TRBJ2-1	TGTGCCAGCAGTTTAGATGGGCCGGGGGTCTCCTACAATGAGCAGTTCTTC	CASSLDGPGVSYNEQFF
NA	TRBV28	TRBD1	TRBJ1-1	TGTGCCAGCAGCCTATACAGGGGTCTGGCGAACACTGAAGCTTTCTTT	CASSLYRGLANTEAFF
once	TRBV7-2	TRBD1	TRBJ1-4	TGTGCCAGCAGCTTAGCGTGGGACAGTTCACCAACTAATGAAAAACTGTTTTTT	CASSLAWDSSPTNEKLFF
NA	TRBV18	NA	TRBJ1-5	TGTGCCAGCTCACCAAACGATGTGGGGGGAAGCAATCAGCCCCAGCATTTT	CASSPNDVGGSNQPQHF
NA	TRBV9	NA	TRBJ2-5	TGTGCCAGCAGCGTAGGGCCTAGTCAAGAGACCCAGTACTTC	CASSVGPSQETQYF
NA	TRBV28	TRBD1	TRBJ2-5	TGTGCCAGCGGTCAGGGGGACACGGAAGAGACCCAGTACTTC	CASGQGDTEETQYF
NA	TRBV9	TRBD1	TRBJ1-5	TGTGCCAGCAGCGCCGGGACAGGGTACGACAATCAGCCCCAGCATTTT	CASSAGTGYDNQPQHF